The clone carrying this TCR beta chain was found a few times. The antigen is undetermined. This specimen belongs to a study of identical twins. Study results and caveats: Models underestimated how often monozygotic twins shared out-of-frame TCR alpha.

V lost 3 bases, J lost 3 bases, and 9 bases lay in between. The CDR3 runs to 13 residues. CDR1 DFQATT and CDR2 SNEGSKA come from the germline V gene (reference sequence). TCRdb redid the calling of the 5' RACE reads with MiXCR, one entry per CDR3 protein. The sample lists some 500,000 distinct CDR3 sequences; more than 9% were seen once. These data were also filed under a second study, of yellow fever vaccine responses in identical twins.

V gene TRBV20-1 combines with J gene TRBJ2-1; TRBD2 is a possible D gene (5 bases). Sample: PBMCs. This TCR was sampled from a woman aged 18-29 years in good health. In DNA form, the CDR3 reads TGCAGTGCTAGGAGGAGGTACTACAATGAGCAGTTCTTC. Its translation is CSARRRYYNEQFF.